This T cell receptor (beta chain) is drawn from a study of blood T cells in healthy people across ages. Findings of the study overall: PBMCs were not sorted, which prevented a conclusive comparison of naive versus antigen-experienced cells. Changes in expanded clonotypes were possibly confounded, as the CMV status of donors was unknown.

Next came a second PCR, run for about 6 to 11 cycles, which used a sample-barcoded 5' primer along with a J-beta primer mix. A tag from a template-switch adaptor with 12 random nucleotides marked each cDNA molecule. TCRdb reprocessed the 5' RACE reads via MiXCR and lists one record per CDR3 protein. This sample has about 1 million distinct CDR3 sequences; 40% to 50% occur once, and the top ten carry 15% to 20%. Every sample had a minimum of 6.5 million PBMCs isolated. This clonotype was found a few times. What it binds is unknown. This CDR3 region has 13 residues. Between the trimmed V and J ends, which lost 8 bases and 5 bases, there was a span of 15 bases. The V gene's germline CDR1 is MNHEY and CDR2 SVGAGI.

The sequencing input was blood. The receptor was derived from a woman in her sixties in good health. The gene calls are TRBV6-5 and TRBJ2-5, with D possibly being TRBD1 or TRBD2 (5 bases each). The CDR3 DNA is TGTGCCAGCCGATTGGGGGAGCAGGAGACCCAGTACTTC. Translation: CASRLGEQETQYF.